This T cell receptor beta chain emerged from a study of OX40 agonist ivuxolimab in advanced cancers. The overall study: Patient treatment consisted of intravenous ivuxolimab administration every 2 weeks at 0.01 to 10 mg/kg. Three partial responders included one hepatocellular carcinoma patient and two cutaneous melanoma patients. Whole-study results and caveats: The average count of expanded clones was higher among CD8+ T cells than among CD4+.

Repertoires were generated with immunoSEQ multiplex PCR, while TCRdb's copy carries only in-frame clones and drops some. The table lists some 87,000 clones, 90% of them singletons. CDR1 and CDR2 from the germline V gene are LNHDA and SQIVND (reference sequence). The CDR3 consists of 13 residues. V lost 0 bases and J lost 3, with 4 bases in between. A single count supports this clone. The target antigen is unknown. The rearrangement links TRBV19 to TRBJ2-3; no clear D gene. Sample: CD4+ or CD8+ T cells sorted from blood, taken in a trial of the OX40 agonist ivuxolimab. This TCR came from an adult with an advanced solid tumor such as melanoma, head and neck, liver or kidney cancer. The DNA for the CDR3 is TGTGCCAGTAGTATAGACTGGACAGATACGCAGTATTTT. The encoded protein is CASSIDWTDTQYF.